The rows below give T cell receptor beta chains drawn from one sample of a study of blood T cell repertoires in COVID-19. The table came from immunoSEQ multiplex PCR; TCRdb's copy has only in-frame clones and leaves some out. Seen here are some 220,000 clones, 70% to 90% observed once, and the top ten hold 3% to 3.5%. Sequencing was performed on PBMCs or T cells enriched from blood (not recorded which). These receptors originate from a woman aged 45-65 years in a cohort exposed to, infected with or recovered from COVID-19 (not recorded which). The conserved cysteine and the conserved F or W are not part of the CDR3 here.

TRBJ1-2,TRBV2,ASSEETGGIGYT
TRBJ1-4,TRBV3-1/TRBV3-2,ASSRLPRQNEKLF
TRBJ2-1,TRBV25-1,ASRGSGGHEQF
TRBJ1-1,TRBV18,ASSPTGGNTEAF
TRBJ1-2,TRBV6-2/TRBV6-3,ASSYRGGSGGYT
TRBJ1-2,TRBV6-5,ASRNTGDAYGYT
TRBJ1-1,TRBV18,ASSMTELNTEAF
TRBJ1-6,TRBV7-2,ASNLQGVGSPLH
TRBJ2-1,TRBV6-5,ASSPGQRPYNEQF
TRBJ2-7,TRBV4-1,ASSRETSGGALTYEQY
TRBJ1-1,TRBV19,ASTGTGAPVKAF
TRBJ2-5,TRBV6-5,ASSYRGGQY
TRBJ1-2,TRBV28,ASSLLQGTYGYT
TRBJ2-5,TRBV5-1,ASSPNPSPTQY
TRBJ1-2,TRBV20-1,SASYRGNYGYT
TRBJ2-1,TRBV7-2,ASSFLAGGGSYNEQF
TRBJ2-3,TRBV4-1,ASRASGSTDTQY
TRBJ2-7,TRBV18,ASSPDRVAQY
TRBJ2-1,TRBV4-3,ASSPGSWDEQF
TRBJ1-2,TRBV5-1,ASSSGAGGDGYT
TRBJ1-2,TRBV6-2/TRBV6-3,ASSLSVLAGGMDTYGYT
TRBJ1-4,TRBV5-1,ASSGQGQGGEKLF
TRBJ2-7,TRBV2,AGLQGSGGSYEQY
TRBJ1-2,TRBV6-2/TRBV6-3,ASSYAGPSLTNYGYT